The present TCR beta chain was sequenced within a study of shared clonotypes between healthy human individuals. TCRdb keeps only in-frame clones here, not all; method: immunoSEQ multiplex PCR. The sample lists about 1.5 million clones, roughly 98% occurring once. Between the trimmed V and J ends, which lost 1 base and 0 bases, there was a span of 5 bases. CDR3 length equals 14 residues. Germline loops: CDR1 SGHNT, CDR2 YYREEE (reference sequence). Turning to this clone: Within the sample, other DNA sequences also encode this same CDR3.

This receptor was taken from a man in his thirties or forties in good health. Source material: naive CD4+ T cells sorted from blood. Subset noted: CD45RA+ positively selected. The chain is built from TRBV5-4 and TRBJ1-5, with D uncertain. CDR3 loop: CASSLSGSNQPQHF. The CDR3 coding sequence is TGTGCCAGCAGCTTGAGTGGTAGCAATCAGCCCCAGCATTTT.